Below, 27 T cell receptor beta chains from the same sample are listed, as sequenced in a study of blood T cells in healthy people across ages. A sample-barcoded 5' primer and a J-beta primer mix were used in a second PCR of roughly 6 to 11 cycles. TCRdb analysed the 5' RACE reads with MiXCR anew, one entry per CDR3 protein. The table lists about 780,000 distinct CDR3 sequences, around 68% of them singletons, with 28% in the top ten. Sequences were obtained from blood. These receptors were collected from a man aged 25 to 40 in good health.

The CDR3 coding sequence is TGCGCCAGCAGCTTGGGGGCAGGGATCCACAATGAGCAGTTCTTC. Residues: CASSLGAGIHNEQFF. The V and J genes are TRBV5-1 and TRBJ2-1; a possible D gene is TRBD1 (5 bases). Germline V gene data show CDR1 as SGHRS and CDR2 as YFSETQ. CDR3 length equals 15 residues. Trimming cost V 0 bases and J 5 bases, with 12 bases left between them.

CDR3 coding DNA: TGCAGCGTGACCACCGGGACAGGGTTTGCTATAGATACGCAGTATTTT. This codes for CSVTTGTGFAIDTQYF. The chain links TRBV29-1 to TRBJ2-3; 9 bases are a match to TRBD1. After removal of 6 bases from V and 5 bases from J, the junction contained 15 bases not matched to a gene. CDR3 length: 16 amino acids. The germline V gene has CDR1 SQVTM and CDR2 ANQGSEA.

This chain uses TRBV6-2 or TRBV6-3 with TRBJ2-6, with 7 bases matching TRBD1. Trimming cost V 2 bases and J 0 bases; bases outside gene matches: 7. Looked up from germline, CDR1 is MNHEY and CDR2 is SVGEGT. This CDR3 is 18 amino acids long. CDR3 amino acids: CASSYIGTVSSGANVLTF. The CDR3 DNA is TGTGCCAGCAGTTACATAGGGACAGTAAGCTCTGGGGCCAACGTCCTGACTTTC.

This clonotype showed up just a few times. The chain is built from TRBV14 and TRBJ2-1; 10 bases are shared with TRBD2. Germline CDR1 reads SGHDN; CDR2 reads FVKESK. Germline trimming cut 6 bases from V and 6 bases from J; bases unmatched to any gene: 8. The CDR3 length is 15 residues. CDR3 residues: CASSGLADLSNEQFF. In nucleotides, the CDR3 is TGTGCCAGCAGTGGACTAGCGGACCTTTCCAATGAGCAGTTCTTC.

This chain uses TRBV5-1 with TRBJ1-1, with TRBD1 identical over 7 bases. This CDR3 has 12 residues. Germline CDR1 SGHRS, CDR2 YFSETQ. The V and J ends lost 5 bases and 9 bases, in that order; junction bases with no gene match: 7. In DNA, the CDR3 is TGCGCCAGCAGATCGGACAGGTCCCAAGCTTTCTTT. Its protein is CASRSDRSQAFF.

V usage is TRBV4-3 and J usage is TRBJ1-2; D gene ambiguous. The CDR3 is 14 residues long. Germline V CDR1 and CDR2: LGHNA, YSLEER. Trimming stripped 3 bases from V and 3 bases from J, with 11 bases between. The CDR3 region is CASSQLGMDYGYTF. In nucleotides, the CDR3 is TGCGCCAGCAGCCAGCTTGGGATGGACTATGGCTACACCTTC.

This sequence joins TRBV6-5 and TRBJ2-2; D perhaps matches TRBD1 (6 bases). Trimming left V 6 bases short and J 2 bases short, with 7 bases between. Germline V CDR1 and CDR2: MNHEY, SVGAGI. CDR3 length: 13 residues. CDR3 sequence (DNA): TGTGCCAGCAGGGGGGCCAACACCGGGGAGCTGTTTTTT. Protein sequence: CASRGANTGELFF.

There are a few counts of this clonotype. The rearrangement uses TRBV10-3 and TRBJ2-6; 15 bases agree with TRBD2. This CDR3 has 19 amino acids. CDR1 is ENHRY and CDR2 is SYGVKD in the germline V gene. Unmatched junction bases numbered 10, after V lost 10 bases and J lost 0 bases. This CDR3 reads CATRKGTSGGPSGANVLTF. CDR3 in DNA: TGTGCCACCCGAAAGGGGACTAGCGGGGGGCCCTCTGGGGCCAACGTCCTGACTTTC.

The CDR3 sequence is CASSLIVYEQFF. Written as DNA, the CDR3 is TGTGCCAGCAGCTTAATCGTATATGAGCAGTTCTTC. The chain links TRBV7-9 to TRBJ2-1, with D uncertain. With 2 bases removed from V and 8 bases from J, the gap between germline ends came to 7 bases. CDR1 is SEHNR and CDR2 is FQNEAQ in the germline V gene (reference sequence). CDR3 length: 12 amino acids.

The J gene is TRBJ1-6, the V gene TRBV9; possible D gene TRBD1, 6 bases. Between the trimmed V and J ends, which lost 4 bases and 7 bases, there was a span of 15 bases. CDR3 length: 15 residues. Germline-derived CDR1 and CDR2 are SGDLS and YYNGEE. The CDR3, as DNA: TGTGCCAGCAGCAGATCCGGGACACAGAATTCACCCCTCCACTTT. Translating gives CASSRSGTQNSPLHF.

The sample holds a few counts of this clonotype. The rearrangement joins TRBV7-8 to TRBJ2-1; no reliable D call. The CDR3 spans 15 residues. CDR1 and CDR2 (germline): SGHVS, FQNEAQ. Trimming stripped 4 bases from V and 7 bases from J, with 17 bases between. The CDR3 here is CASSSESTAPNEQFF. For the CDR3, the DNA is TGTGCCAGCAGCTCAGAGTCGACTGCCCCTAATGAGCAGTTCTTC.

The V call is TRBV30, the J call TRBJ2-4; D tentatively reads TRBD1 or TRBD2 (5 bases each). The V end was cut by 1 base, the J end by 6 bases, with 10 bases between. Per the germline V gene, CDR1 is GTSNPN and CDR2 is SVGIG (reference sequence). This CDR3 is built from 13 residues. The CDR3 spells CAWSAGTSNIQYF. The CDR3 nucleotides are TGTGCCTGGAGTGCCGGGACCTCAAACATTCAGTACTTC.

This clonotype was observed once. The chain couples TRBV28 to TRBJ1-1; D is perhaps TRBD1 (6 bases). V was trimmed by 1 base and J by 0 bases, leaving 12 bases between them. Germline CDR1 MDHEN, CDR2 SYDVKM. This CDR3 is built from 16 residues. The chain's CDR3 is CASSLSGTILNTEAFF. CDR3 in DNA: TGTGCCAGCAGTTTATCCGGGACAATTCTGAACACTGAAGCTTTCTTT.

The chain uses TRBV3-1 and TRBJ2-7; D is undetermined. Germline V gene data show CDR1 as LGHDT and CDR2 as YNNKEL (reference sequence). This CDR3 is 13 amino acids long. V lost 2 bases and J lost 7, with 12 bases in between. CDR3 sequence reads: CASSQFLWDEQYF. Written as DNA, the CDR3 is TGTGCCAGCAGCCAATTTCTCTGGGATGAGCAGTACTTC.

J is TRBJ1-1 and V is TRBV2; 7 bases fit TRBD1. With V trimmed by 6 bases and J by 1 base, 5 bases remained unmatched. This CDR3 has 14 amino acids. CDR1 and CDR2 from the germline V gene are SNHLY and FYNNEI. The CDR3 spells CASRAPGGNTEAFF. In DNA form, the CDR3 reads TGTGCCAGCAGGGCCCCAGGGGGGAACACTGAAGCTTTCTTT.

V and J are TRBV7-9 and TRBJ2-1, with 8 bases matching TRBD1. Unmatched junction bases numbered 7, after V lost 2 bases and J lost 4 bases. Germline CDR1 is SEHNR and CDR2 is FQNEAQ (reference sequence). CDR3 length equals 16 residues. The CDR3 sequence is CASSLSGQGKYNEQFF. CDR3 DNA sequence: TGTGCCAGCAGCTTATCCGGACAGGGCAAGTACAATGAGCAGTTCTTC. Looking up the rest from reference TRBV7-9 and TRBJ2-1 gives the full variable domain: DTGVSQNPRHKITKRGQNVTFRCDPISEHNRLYWYRQTLGQGPEFLTYFQNEAQLEKSRLLSDRFSAERPKGSFSTLEIQRTEQGDSAMYLCASSLSGQGKYNEQFFGPGTRLTVL.

The chain carries TRBV18 and TRBJ2-7; D is ambiguous. The CDR3 is 14 residues long. The V end lost 5 bases, the J end lost 2 bases, and 13 bases lay between the germline ends. CDR1 and CDR2 (germline): KGHSH, LQKENI. The CDR3 DNA sequence: TGTGCCAGCTCAACCCGGCAACAACCCTACGAGCAGTACTTC. Translation: CASSTRQQPYEQYF.

J is TRBJ2-5 and V is TRBV7-9; D remains unclear. CDR3 length equals 16 residues. V shed 4 bases and J shed 2 bases, with 17 bases lying between them. CDR1 and CDR2 from the germline V gene are SEHNR and FQNEAQ (reference sequence). The CDR3 loop reads CASSSSRRTPQETQYF. The CDR3 nucleotides are TGTGCCAGCAGCTCCTCGAGACGGACCCCACAAGAGACCCAGTACTTC. The entire variable domain, with the rest obtained from reference TRBV7-9 and TRBJ2-5, is as follows: DTGVSQNPRHKITKRGQNVTFRCDPISEHNRLYWYRQTLGQGPEFLTYFQNEAQLEKSRLLSDRFSAERPKGSFSTLEIQRTEQGDSAMYLCASSSSRRTPQETQYFGPGTRLLVL.

This clonotype showed up just a few times. The chain uses TRBV12-3 or TRBV12-4 and TRBJ1-2; D not resolved. Trimming removed 3 bases at V and 6 bases at J, with 14 bases between. The CDR3 runs 14 residues. CDR3 residues: CASSLISVYHGYTF. DNA for the CDR3: TGTGCCAGCAGTTTGATTTCAGTCTACCATGGCTACACCTTC.

This clonotype was recorded once. The J gene is TRBJ1-1, the V gene TRBV27, with D tentatively TRBD1 (6 bases). V was trimmed by 5 bases and J by 1 base, leaving 20 bases between them. CDR1 and CDR2 from the germline V gene are MNHEY and SMNVEV (reference sequence). The CDR3 runs 17 residues. This CDR3 reads CASSPRGAGSKNTEAFF. CDR3 in DNA: TGTGCCAGCAGTCCGAGGGGGGCAGGGAGTAAGAACACTGAAGCTTTCTTT.

V gene TRBV4-2 combines with J gene TRBJ2-4; D gene unclear. The J call may be incorrect, as the DNA end agrees better with TRBJ2-7. The CDR3 loop spans 11 amino acids. Per the germline V gene, CDR1 is LGHNA and CDR2 is YNFKEQ. CDR3 loop: CASSQDSEQYF. The CDR3 nucleotides are TGTGCCAGCAGCCAAGATTCCGAGCAGTACTTC.

This clonotype has a handful of counts. The chain employs TRBV7-2 and TRBJ2-5; D is ambiguous. CDR3 length: 14 residues. V was clipped by 1 base and J by 4 bases, with 10 bases between them. Germline CDR1 reads SGHTA; CDR2 reads FQGNSA. The CDR3 sequence is CASSLDRVRETQYF. For the CDR3, the DNA is TGTGCCAGCAGCTTAGACCGGGTTCGAGAGACCCAGTACTTC.

This clonotype was detected only a few times. The rearrangement joins TRBV4-3 to TRBJ2-5, with a possible D match to TRBD2 (5 bases). The V gene's germline CDR1 is LGHNA and CDR2 YSLEER. The length of the CDR3 is 12 residues. Trimming removed 2 bases from V and 5 bases from J, with 6 bases in between. CDR3 coding DNA: TGCGCCAGCAGCCAAACGGGGGAGACCCAGTACTTC. It specifies CASSQTGETQYF.

The J gene is TRBJ2-1, the V gene TRBV7-2, with 8 positions matching TRBD2. The germline V gene encodes CDR1 SGHTA and CDR2 FQGNSA. With 7 bases clipped from V and 9 bases from J, the junction kept 14 bases outside the gene matches. The CDR3 is 15 amino acids. This CDR3 reads CASNIPSRGGPEQFF. In DNA, the CDR3 is TGTGCCAGCAATATCCCATCCCGGGGGGGTCCTGAGCAGTTCTTC.

A few counts support this clonotype. The gene calls are TRBV7-8 and TRBJ2-1; D possibly corresponds to TRBD2 (7 bases). This CDR3 region has 16 residues. Looked up from germline, CDR1 is SGHVS and CDR2 is FQNEAQ. Between the trimmed V and J ends, which lost 3 bases and 5 bases, there was a span of 17 bases. CDR3 coding DNA: TGTGCCAGCAGCTTCGCCCCCGCGGGGGCTGACAATGAGCAGTTCTTC. This encodes CASSFAPAGADNEQFF.

This clonotype has just a few counts. The chain employs TRBV29-1 and TRBJ2-7; D is possibly TRBD2 (5 bases). V was trimmed by 5 bases and J by 0 bases, leaving 11 bases between them. Germline assignment: CDR1 SQVTM and CDR2 ANQGSEA. CDR3 length: 13 residues. CDR3 nucleotides: TGCAGCGTTTCGGACGGACTCTCCTACGAGCAGTACTTC. It codes for CSVSDGLSYEQYF.

The rearrangement uses TRBV7-3 and TRBJ2-7; D is tentatively TRBD1 or TRBD2 (6 bases each). The length of the CDR3 is 13 residues. Trimming removed 5 bases from V and 7 bases from J, with 15 bases in between. Germline V gene lookup returns CDR1 SGHTA and CDR2 FQGTGA. Written as DNA, the CDR3 is TGTGCCAGCAGCGTCGGGGGCTACAATGAGCAGTACTTC. Translated, it gives CASSVGGYNEQYF.